This TCR beta chain was recorded in a study of blood T cell repertoires in COVID-19. Data came from immunoSEQ multiplex PCR; TCRdb stores just in-frame clones and leaves some out. Of about 76,000 clones listed, roughly 80% were seen once; the top ten hold under 20%. This CDR3 has 11 amino acids. Germline values: CDR1 DFQATT, CDR2 SNEGSKA (reference sequence). Trimming shortened V by 6 bases and J by 6 bases, and 11 bases separated the two germline ends. The sequencing sample was made of peripheral blood. The chain couples TRBV20-1 to TRBJ1-1; a possible D gene is TRBD1 (5 bases). The clonotype originates from a woman aged 55 to 70 with acute or convalescent COVID-19. CDR3 nucleotides: TGCAGTGCGGCAGGGTGGGCTGAAGCTTTCTTT. Translated: CSAAGWAEAFF.